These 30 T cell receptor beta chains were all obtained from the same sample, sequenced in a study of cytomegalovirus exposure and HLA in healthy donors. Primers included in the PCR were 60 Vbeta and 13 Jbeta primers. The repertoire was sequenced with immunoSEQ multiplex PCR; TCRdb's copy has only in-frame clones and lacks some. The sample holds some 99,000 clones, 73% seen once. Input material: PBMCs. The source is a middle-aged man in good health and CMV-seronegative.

CDR3 loop: CSVGTGGANEQYF. DNA for the CDR3: TGCAGCGTTGGGACAGGGGGCGCGAATGAGCAGTACTTC. V usage is TRBV29-1 and J usage is TRBJ2-7, with 11 bases aligning to TRBD1. This CDR3 has 13 amino acids. Germline V gene lookup returns CDR1 SQVTM and CDR2 ANQGSEA. The J segment lost 7 bases and the V segment lost 4 bases, leaving 6 bases of the junction unmatched.

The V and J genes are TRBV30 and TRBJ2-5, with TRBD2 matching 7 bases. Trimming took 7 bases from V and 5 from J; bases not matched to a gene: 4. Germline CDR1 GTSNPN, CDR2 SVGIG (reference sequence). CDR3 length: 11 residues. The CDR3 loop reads CASGRRETQYF. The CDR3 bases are TGTGCCTCCGGGAGGCGGGAGACCCAGTACTTC.

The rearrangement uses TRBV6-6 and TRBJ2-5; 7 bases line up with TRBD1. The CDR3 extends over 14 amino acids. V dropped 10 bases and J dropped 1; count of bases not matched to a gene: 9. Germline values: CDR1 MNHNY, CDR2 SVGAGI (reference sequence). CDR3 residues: CATSPGGGQETQYF. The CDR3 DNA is TGTGCCACCTCCCCAGGGGGTGGCCAAGAGACCCAGTACTTC.

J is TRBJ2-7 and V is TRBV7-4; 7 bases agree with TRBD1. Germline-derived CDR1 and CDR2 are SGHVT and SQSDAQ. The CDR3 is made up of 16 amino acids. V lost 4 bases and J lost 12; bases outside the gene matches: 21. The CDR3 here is CASSSSTGTTLLRGYF. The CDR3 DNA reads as TGTGCCAGCAGCTCCTCGACAGGGACGACCCTCCTACGAGGGTACTTC.

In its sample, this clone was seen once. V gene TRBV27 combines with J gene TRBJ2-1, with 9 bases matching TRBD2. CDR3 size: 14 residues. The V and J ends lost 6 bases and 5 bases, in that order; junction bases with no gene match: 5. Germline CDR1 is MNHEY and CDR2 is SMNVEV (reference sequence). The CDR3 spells CASSYGLAHNEQFF. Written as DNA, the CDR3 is TGTGCCAGCAGCTACGGACTAGCGCACAATGAGCAGTTCTTC.

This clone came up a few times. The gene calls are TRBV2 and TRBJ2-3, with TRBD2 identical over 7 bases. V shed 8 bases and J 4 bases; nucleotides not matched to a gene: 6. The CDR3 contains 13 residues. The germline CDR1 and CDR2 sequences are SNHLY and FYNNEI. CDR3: CASGSGAADTQYF. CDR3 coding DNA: TGTGCCAGCGGGAGCGGGGCAGCAGATACGCAGTATTTT.

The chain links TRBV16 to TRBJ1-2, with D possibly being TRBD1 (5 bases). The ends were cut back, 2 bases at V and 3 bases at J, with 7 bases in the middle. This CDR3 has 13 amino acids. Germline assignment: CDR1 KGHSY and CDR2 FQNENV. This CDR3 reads CASSQKQDYGYTF. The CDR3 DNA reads TGTGCCAGCAGCCAAAAACAGGACTATGGCTACACCTTC.

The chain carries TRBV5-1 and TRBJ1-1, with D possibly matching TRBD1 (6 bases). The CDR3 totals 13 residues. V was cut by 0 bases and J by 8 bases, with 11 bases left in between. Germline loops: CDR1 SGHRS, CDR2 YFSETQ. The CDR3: CASSLGGLEEAFF. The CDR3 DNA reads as TGCGCCAGCAGCTTGGGGGGGCTAGAAGAAGCTTTCTTT.

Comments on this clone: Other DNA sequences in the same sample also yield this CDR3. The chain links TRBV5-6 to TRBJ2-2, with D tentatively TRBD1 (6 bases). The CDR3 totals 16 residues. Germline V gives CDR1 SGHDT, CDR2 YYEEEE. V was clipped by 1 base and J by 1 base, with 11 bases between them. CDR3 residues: CASSLPGHQNTGELFF. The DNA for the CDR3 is TGTGCCAGCAGCTTGCCGGGACACCAGAACACCGGGGAGCTGTTTTTT. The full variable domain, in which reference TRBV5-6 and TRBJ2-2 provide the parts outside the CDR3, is DAGVTQSPTHLIKTRGQQVTLRCSPKSGHDTVSWYQQALGQGPQFIFQYYEEEERQRGNFPDRFSGHQFPNYSSELNVNALLLGDSALYLCASSLPGHQNTGELFFGEGSRLTVL.

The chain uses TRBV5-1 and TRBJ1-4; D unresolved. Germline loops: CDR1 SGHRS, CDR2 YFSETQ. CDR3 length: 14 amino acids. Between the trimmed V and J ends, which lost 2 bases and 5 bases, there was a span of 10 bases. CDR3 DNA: TGCGCCAGCAGCTTTATGACTTCAAATGAAAAACTGTTTTTT. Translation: CASSFMTSNEKLFF. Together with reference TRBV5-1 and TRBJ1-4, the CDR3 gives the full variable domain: KAGVTQTPRYLIKTRGQQVTLSCSPISGHRSVSWYQQTPGQGLQFLFEYFSETQRNKGNFPGRFSGRQFSNSRSEMNVSTLELGDSALYLCASSFMTSNEKLFFGSGTQLSVL.

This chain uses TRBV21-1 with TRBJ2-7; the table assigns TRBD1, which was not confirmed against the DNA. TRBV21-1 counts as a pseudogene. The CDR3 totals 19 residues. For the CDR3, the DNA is TGTGCCAGCAGCAATTTACGAGCAAACAGGGGACGGGGCATGAACGAGCAGTACTTC. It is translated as CASSNLRANRGRGMNEQYF.

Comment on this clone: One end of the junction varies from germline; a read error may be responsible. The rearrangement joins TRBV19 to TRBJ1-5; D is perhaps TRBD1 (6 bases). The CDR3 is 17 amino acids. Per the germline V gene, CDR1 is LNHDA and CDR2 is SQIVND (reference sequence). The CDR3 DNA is TGTGCCAGTCGTATCACACAGGGTGTGTCTGGCAATCAGCCCCAGCATTTT. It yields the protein CASRITQGVSGNQPQHF.

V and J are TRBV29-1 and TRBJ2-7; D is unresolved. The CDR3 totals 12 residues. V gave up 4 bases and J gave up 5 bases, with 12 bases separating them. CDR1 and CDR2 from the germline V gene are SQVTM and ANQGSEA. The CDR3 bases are TGCAGCGTTGCGACTCCCTGGGACGAGCAGTACTTC. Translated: CSVATPWDEQYF.

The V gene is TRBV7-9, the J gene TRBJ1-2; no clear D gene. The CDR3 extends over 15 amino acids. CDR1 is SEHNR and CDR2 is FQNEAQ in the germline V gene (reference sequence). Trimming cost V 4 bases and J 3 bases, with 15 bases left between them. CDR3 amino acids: CASSSAKEWDYGYTF. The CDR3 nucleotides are TGTGCCAGCAGCTCGGCGAAGGAGTGGGACTATGGCTACACCTTC.

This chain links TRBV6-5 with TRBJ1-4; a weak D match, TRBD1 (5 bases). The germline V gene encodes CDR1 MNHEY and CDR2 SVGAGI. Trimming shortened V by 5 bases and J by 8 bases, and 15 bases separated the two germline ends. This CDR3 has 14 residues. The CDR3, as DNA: TGTGCCAGCAGTCTGAGCGGGACCGGGGAAAAACTGTTTTTT. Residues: CASSLSGTGEKLFF.

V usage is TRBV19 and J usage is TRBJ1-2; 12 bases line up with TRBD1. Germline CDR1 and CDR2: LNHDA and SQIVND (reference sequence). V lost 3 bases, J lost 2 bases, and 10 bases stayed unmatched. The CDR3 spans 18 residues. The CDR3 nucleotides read TGTGCCAGTAGTATGGGGCCGGGACAGGGGGCAGTGAACTATGGCTACACCTTC. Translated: CASSMGPGQGAVNYGYTF.

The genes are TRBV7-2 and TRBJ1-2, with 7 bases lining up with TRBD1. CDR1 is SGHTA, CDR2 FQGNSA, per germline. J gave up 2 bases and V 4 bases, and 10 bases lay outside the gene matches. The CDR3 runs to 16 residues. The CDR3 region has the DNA TGTGCCAGCAGCTCGGACCTTAGACAGGGAAACTATGGCTACACCTTC. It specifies CASSSDLRQGNYGYTF.

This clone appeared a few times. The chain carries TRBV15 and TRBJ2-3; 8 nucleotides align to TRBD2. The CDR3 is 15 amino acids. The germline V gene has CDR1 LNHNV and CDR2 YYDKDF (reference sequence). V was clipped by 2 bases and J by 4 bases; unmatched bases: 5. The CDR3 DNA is TGTGCCACCAGCAGACGGAGCGGGGGAGCAGATACGCAGTATTTT. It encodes CATSRRSGGADTQYF.

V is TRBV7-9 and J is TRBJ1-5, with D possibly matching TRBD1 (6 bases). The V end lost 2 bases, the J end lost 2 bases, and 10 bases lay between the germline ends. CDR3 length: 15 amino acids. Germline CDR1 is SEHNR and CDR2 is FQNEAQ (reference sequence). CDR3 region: CASSLQGPGNQPQHF. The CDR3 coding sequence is TGTGCCAGCAGCTTACAGGGGCCGGGCAATCAGCCCCAGCATTTT.

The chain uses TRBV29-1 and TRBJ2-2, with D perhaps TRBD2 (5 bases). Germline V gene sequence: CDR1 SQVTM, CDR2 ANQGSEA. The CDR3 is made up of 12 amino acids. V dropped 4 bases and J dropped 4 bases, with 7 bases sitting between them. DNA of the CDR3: TGCAGCGTTGCTGAGGGCACCGGGGAGCTGTTTTTT. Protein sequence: CSVAEGTGELFF.

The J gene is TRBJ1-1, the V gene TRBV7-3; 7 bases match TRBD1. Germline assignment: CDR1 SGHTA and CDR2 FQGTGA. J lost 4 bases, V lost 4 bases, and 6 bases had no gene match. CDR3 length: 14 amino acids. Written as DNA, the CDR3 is TGTGCCAGCAGCTCATCACAGGGGTTCACTGAAGCTTTCTTT. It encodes CASSSSQGFTEAFF.

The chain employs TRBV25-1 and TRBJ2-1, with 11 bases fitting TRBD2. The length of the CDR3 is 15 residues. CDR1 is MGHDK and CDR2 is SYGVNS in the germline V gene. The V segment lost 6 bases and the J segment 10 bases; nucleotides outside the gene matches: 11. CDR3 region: CASRGGLAGGQEQFF. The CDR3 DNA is TGTGCCAGCAGGGGGGGCCTAGCGGGGGGTCAAGAGCAGTTCTTC.

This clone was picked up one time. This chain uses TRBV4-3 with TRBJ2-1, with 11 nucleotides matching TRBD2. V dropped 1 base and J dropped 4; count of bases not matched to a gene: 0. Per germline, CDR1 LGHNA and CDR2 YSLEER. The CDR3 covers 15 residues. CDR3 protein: CASSQASGGYNEQFF. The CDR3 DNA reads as TGCGCCAGCAGCCAAGCTAGCGGGGGGTACAATGAGCAGTTCTTC.

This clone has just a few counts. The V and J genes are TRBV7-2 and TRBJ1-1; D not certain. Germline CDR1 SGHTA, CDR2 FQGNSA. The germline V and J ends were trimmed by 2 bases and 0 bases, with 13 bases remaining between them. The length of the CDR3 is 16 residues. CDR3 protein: CASSLLSGPLNTEAFF. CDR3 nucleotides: TGTGCCAGCAGCTTACTTAGCGGACCCCTGAACACTGAAGCTTTCTTT.

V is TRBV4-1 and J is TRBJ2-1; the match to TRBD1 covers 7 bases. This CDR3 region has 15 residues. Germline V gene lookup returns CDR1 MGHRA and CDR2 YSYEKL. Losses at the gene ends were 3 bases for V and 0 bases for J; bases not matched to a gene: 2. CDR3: CASSQGQSSYNEQFF. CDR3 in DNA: TGCGCCAGCAGCCAGGGACAGAGCTCCTACAATGAGCAGTTCTTC.

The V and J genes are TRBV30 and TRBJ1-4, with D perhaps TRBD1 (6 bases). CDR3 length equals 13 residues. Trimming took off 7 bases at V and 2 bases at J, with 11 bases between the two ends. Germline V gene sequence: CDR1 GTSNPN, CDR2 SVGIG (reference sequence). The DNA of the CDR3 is TGTGCCTCCGGGGGGCCGACTAATGAAAAACTGTTTTTT. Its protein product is CASGGPTNEKLFF.

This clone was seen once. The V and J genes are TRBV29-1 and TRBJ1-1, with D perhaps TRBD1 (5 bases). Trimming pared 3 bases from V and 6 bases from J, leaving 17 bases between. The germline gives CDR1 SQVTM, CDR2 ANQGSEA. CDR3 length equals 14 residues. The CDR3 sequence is CSVEGRGFRSEAFF. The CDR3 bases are TGCAGCGTTGAGGGCCGGGGGTTTCGCTCTGAAGCTTTCTTT.

The CDR3 nucleotides read TGTGCCAGCAGCCAAGGACTAGGCGAAGGCGAGCAGTACTTC. Translated: CASSQGLGEGEQYF. This sequence joins TRBV7-9 and TRBJ2-7; 7 positions agree with TRBD2. This CDR3 comprises 14 residues. Trimming cost V 5 bases and J 6 bases; bases outside gene matches: 10. CDR1 SEHNR and CDR2 FQNEAQ come from the germline V gene (reference sequence).

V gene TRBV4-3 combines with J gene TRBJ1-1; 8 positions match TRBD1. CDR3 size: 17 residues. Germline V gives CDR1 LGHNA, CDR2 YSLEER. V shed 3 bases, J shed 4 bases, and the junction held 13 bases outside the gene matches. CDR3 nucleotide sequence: TGCGCCAGCAGCCATACGCTTATTATCCAGGGGGCCACTGAAGCTTTCTTT. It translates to CASSHTLIIQGATEAFF.

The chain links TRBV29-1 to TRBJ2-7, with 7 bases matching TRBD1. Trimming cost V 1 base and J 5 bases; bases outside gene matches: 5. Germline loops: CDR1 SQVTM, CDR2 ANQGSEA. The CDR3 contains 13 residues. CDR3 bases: TGCAGCGTTGAAGGGACAGGTCCCAACGAGCAGTACTTC. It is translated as CSVEGTGPNEQYF.